The 8 T cell receptor beta chains presented below share a single source sample, sequenced in a study of cytomegalovirus exposure and HLA in healthy donors. Vbeta (60) and Jbeta (13) primers were used in the PCR. Sequencing was performed with immunoSEQ multiplex PCR; in TCRdb, only in-frame clones are kept and a portion is missing. The sample's table shows 40,000 or so clones. Sequenced: PBMCs. The receptors come from a male donor in good health and CMV-seronegative.

The chain combines TRBV4-1 with TRBJ1-6, with 7 nucleotides matching TRBD1. CDR1 and CDR2 (germline): MGHRA, YSYEKL. There are 18 residues in the CDR3. V lost 0 bases, J lost 3 bases, and 8 bases stayed unmatched. The CDR3 DNA reads TGCGCCAGCAGCCAAGATTTCTTGGGACAGAACTATAATTCACCCCTCCACTTT. Encoded protein: CASSQDFLGQNYNSPLHF.

The chain recombines TRBV7-9 with TRBJ2-1; 8 positions agree with TRBD1. Germline values: CDR1 SEHNR, CDR2 FQNEAQ (reference sequence). With 7 bases clipped from V and 2 bases from J, the junction kept 7 bases outside the gene matches. This CDR3 comprises 15 residues. The CDR3 DNA follows: TGTGCCAGCATGGACAGGGCCCCAACCTACAATGAGCAGTTCTTC. It is translated as CASMDRAPTYNEQFF. The variable domain in full, with the rest retrieved from reference TRBV7-9 and TRBJ2-1, is DTGVSQNPRHKITKRGQNVTFRCDPISEHNRLYWYRQTLGQGPEFLTYFQNEAQLEKSRLLSDRFSAERPKGSFSTLEIQRTEQGDSAMYLCASMDRAPTYNEQFFGPGTRLTVL.

CDR3 in amino acids: CASRGGNTEAFF. The CDR3 coding sequence is TGTGCCAGCAGGGGAGGGAACACTGAAGCTTTCTTT. V is TRBV6-1 and J is TRBJ1-1; D is ambiguous. The CDR3 extends over 12 amino acids. V lost 6 bases, J lost 1 base, and 6 bases lay in between. Germline loops: CDR1 MNHNS, CDR2 SASEGT.

The rearrangement links TRBV19 to TRBJ1-5; D might be TRBD1 (6 bases). Trimming pared 9 bases from V and 3 bases from J, leaving 18 bases between. The V gene's germline CDR1 is LNHDA and CDR2 SQIVND (reference sequence). The CDR3 spans 15 residues. CDR3 in amino acids: CASRQGTILNQPQHF. The CDR3 coding sequence is TGTGCCAGCCGTCAGGGGACCATTCTCAATCAGCCCCAGCATTTT.

The J gene is TRBJ2-3, the V gene TRBV7-2; tentative D call: TRBD1 (6 bases). V gave up 10 bases and J gave up 4 bases, with 15 bases separating them. This CDR3 is 13 amino acids long. Germline CDR1 SGHTA, CDR2 FQGNSA. The CDR3 loop is CATVQGLADTQYF. The CDR3 region has the DNA TGTGCCACCGTTCAGGGGCTCGCAGATACGCAGTATTTT.

The chain carries TRBV4-1 and TRBJ2-1; TRBD1 aligns across 10 bases. The CDR3 has 17 amino acids. Trimming removed 4 bases from V and 9 bases from J; junction bases left unmatched: 15. Germline V lookup: CDR1 MGHRA, CDR2 YSYEKL. The chain's CDR3 is CASSRVAGTGVGSEQFF. The DNA of the CDR3 is TGCGCCAGCAGCCGAGTAGCCGGGACAGGGGTTGGATCTGAGCAGTTCTTC.

This sequence joins TRBV19 and TRBJ2-1; D is perhaps TRBD2 (6 bases). This CDR3 comprises 15 residues. Germline CDR1 reads LNHDA; CDR2 reads SQIVND (reference sequence). Trimming shortened V by 7 bases and J by 2 bases, and 15 bases separated the two germline ends. CDR3 protein: CASKGAGAAYNEQFF. CDR3 sequence (DNA): TGTGCCAGTAAGGGAGCGGGCGCTGCCTACAATGAGCAGTTCTTC.

This rearrangement joins TRBV12-5 to TRBJ2-7; TRBD1 might be the D (6 bases). With 3 bases removed from V and 4 bases from J, the gap between germline ends came to 19 bases. The CDR3 sequence is 16 residues long. CDR1 and CDR2 (germline): LGHNT, FRNRAP. CDR3 residues: CASGFPGTSRPYEQYF. CDR3 DNA: TGTGCTAGTGGTTTCCCCGGGACATCGAGACCTTACGAGCAGTACTTC.